This TCR beta chain comes out of a study of blood T cell repertoires in COVID-19. Study in general: Acute and convalescent COVID-19 specimens originated in the United States, Italy and Spain. T cells, B-cell-depleted T cells, or PBMCs supplied cDNA or gDNA.

Per the original data handling: Reference gene primer amplification gave nucleated cell count estimates. The assay was immunoSEQ multiplex PCR, and TCRdb's table has in-frame clones only and misses some. The V and J calls and clone size come from that table; D and trimming were worked out from the DNA. The table records 120,000 or so clones, roughly 80% of them present only once. The CDR3 runs 15 residues. V shed 2 bases and J shed 0 bases, with 11 bases lying between them. In germline, CDR1 is SGDLS, CDR2 YYNGEE. The chain couples TRBV9 to TRBJ1-1, with D uncertain. The sequencing sample was made of peripheral blood. The origin of this receptor is a man aged 70 or older with acute or convalescent COVID-19. CDR3 nucleotide sequence: TGTGCCAGCAGCGTTGTTTCGGGGATGAACACTGAAGCTTTCTTT. It yields the protein CASSVVSGMNTEAFF. The complete variable domain, with remaining parts taken from reference TRBV9 and TRBJ1-1, reads DSGVTQTPKHLITATGQRVTLRCSPRSGDLSVYWYQQSLDQGLQFLIQYYNGEERAKGNILERFSAQQFPDLHSELNLSSLELGDSALYFCASSVVSGMNTEAFFGQGTRLTVV.